This T cell receptor (beta chain) was identified during a study of CD8+ T cells in alopecia areata. RNA was extracted and reverse transcribed into cDNA as the sequencing template. Produced via immunoSEQ multiplex PCR; TCRdb's table is partial and in-frame only. Observed in the sample are about 1,600 clones, none of them singletons. This clone has ten or more counts. The gene symbols are mouse symbols. The sequenced fragment ends 4 residues before the CDR3 boundary, so the rest is inferred from the germline J gene. Germline V gives CDR1 NNHNN, CDR2 SYGAGS (reference sequence). Between the trimmed V and J ends, which lost 3 bases and 0 bases, there was a span of 3 bases. The CDR3 sequence is 12 residues long.

The receptor was isolated from a C3H/HeJ mouse with alopecia areata. The strain is characterized by the MHC haplotype H2-k. Sequencing was done on a sample of skin. The genes are TRBV13-2 and TRBJ1-2; D is unresolved. The sequenced part of the CDR3 DNA is TGTGCCAGCGGTGCAGCAAACTCC. Protein sequence: CASGAANS. The whole CDR3 reads CASGAANSDYTF.